The present T cell receptor (beta chain) was sequenced within a study of CD8 T cells in Susac syndrome. A quantity of about 0.5 to 1 ug RNA underwent reverse transcription using random hexamers. Amplification of TCR beta CDR3 by immunoSEQ multiplex PCR spanned 54 Vbeta and 13 Jbeta. TCRdb passed the immunoSEQ multiplex PCR reads through MiXCR, listing each CDR3 protein once. The data contain approximately 70,000 distinct CDR3 sequences, approximately 96% of them singletons. TEMRA cells were enriched by FACS, while CD8+ and CD4+ T cells were obtained through a negative isolation that was performed magnetically. This clonotype appeared once. J gave up 5 bases and V 10 bases, and 5 bases lay outside the gene matches. Germline CDR1 is LNHNV and CDR2 is YYDKDF (reference sequence). This CDR3 has 11 residues.

This sequence originates from a human donor with multiple sclerosis. Source material: CD8+ T cells from PBMCs. The genes are TRBV15 and TRBJ2-7, with 7 bases lining up with TRBD1. In nucleotides, the CDR3 is TGTGCCATCGGGACAGACAACGAGCAGTACTTC. Translating gives CAIGTDNEQYF.